This T cell receptor beta chain was captured in a study of identical twins (TCRdb year 2016). At the level of the whole study: To test whether fetal clonotypes persist, the study used deep sequencing on TCR alpha and beta repertoires from monozygotic twins, unrelated adults of various ages, and cord blood. Replicate twin experiments were performed at different times using different library preparation protocols to rule out contamination.

After removal of 0 bases from V and 2 bases from J, the junction retains 7 bases not matched to a gene. Sequences SGHRS (CDR1) and YFSETQ (CDR2) are obtained from the germline V gene. CDR3 length: 16 amino acids, cysteine to phenylalanine. Just the 48-base CDR3 DNA is kept, in frame starting at base 1. Only a few counts were recorded for this clonotype. Its target antigen remains unknown. One base away there is no much larger clone; base qualities are not given. Overall study results and their limits: In beta out-of-frame sequences, excess twin sharing was weaker, because having fewer shared sequences lowered the signal-to-noise ratio. Conclusions relied on cross-sectional statistical analysis, since the same donors could not be followed over many years. Compared with coincidental sharing between unrelated individuals, out-of-frame TCR alpha sequences shared between twins showed an excess of sequences with low generation probability. Invariant T cells such as MAIT and iNKT could partly confound zero-insertion analyses, though diverse VJ usage argued against this for most clonotypes. Abundant cord blood beta clonotypes carried fewer insertions; young adult naive repertoires showed a weaker similar trend, while memory repertoires showed none. In monozygotic twins, recombination models systematically underestimated out-of-frame TCR alpha sharing, but the models matched the sharing seen between unrelated individuals.

Every donor in the study was a healthy Caucasian. The twin cohort consisted of three pairs of female monozygotic twins, all aged about 18 to 30 years. Peripheral blood mononuclear cells were used as the source from which RNA for TCR libraries was isolated. The receptor library was made with 5' RACE. Sequencing relied on an Illumina HiSeq 2000. Template switching added a universal primer binding site, and the final cDNA carried a unique molecular identifier that allowed TCR cDNA molecules to be counted accurately. Specific primers in the conserved constant-segment region were used to synthesize first-strand cDNA for TCR alpha and beta chains. To control for contamination, every cDNA library carried two barcodes: a SMART-Mk sample barcode plus Illumina barcodes. TruSeq adapter sequences along with Illumina sample barcodes were introduced in two successive PCR steps. The Illumina HiSeq platform was used with custom primers to sequence TCR alpha and beta cDNA libraries. The original pipeline was this. MiGEC processed the raw reads to extract unique molecular identifiers, while MiXCR was used to determine the CDR3 positions. Recombination models were inferred per individual with the repgenHMM and IGoR tools using an EM algorithm. Shared clonotypes were analyzed with the tcR package in R, and sharing was normalized by the product of cloneset sizes. Out-of-frame nonproductive sequences were analyzed to study raw recombination free of thymic and clonal selection effects. In-frame beta chains were kept once TCRdb had trimmed the public reads at Q25 with fastp and called clones with MiXCR. One record per CDR3 amino acid sequence lists the most common genes and DNA. It is TCRdb's table, rather than the study itself, that gives the V and J calls and clone size. This sample holds 650,000 to 800,000 distinct CDR3 sequences; 8.5% to 9% were observed only once. In total, the top ten clones hold 0.75% to 1% of the sample.

This sample was also put to use in a study of yellow fever vaccine responses in identical twins. The second study reports: According to the authors, in identical twins the way T cells responded to vaccination appeared partly convergent and partly personalized. In the study, vaccine-responding T cell clones were precisely tracked in identical twins.

The sample comprised PBMCs. The receptor was isolated from a woman younger than 35 in good health. The V gene is TRBV5-1 and the J gene is TRBJ2-5, and TRBD1 aligns with 7 junction nucleotides. The DNA sequence reads TGCGCCAGCAGCTTGGTCGGGGACAGTTCACAAGAGACCCAGTACTTC. This yields the protein CASSLVGDSSQETQYF.